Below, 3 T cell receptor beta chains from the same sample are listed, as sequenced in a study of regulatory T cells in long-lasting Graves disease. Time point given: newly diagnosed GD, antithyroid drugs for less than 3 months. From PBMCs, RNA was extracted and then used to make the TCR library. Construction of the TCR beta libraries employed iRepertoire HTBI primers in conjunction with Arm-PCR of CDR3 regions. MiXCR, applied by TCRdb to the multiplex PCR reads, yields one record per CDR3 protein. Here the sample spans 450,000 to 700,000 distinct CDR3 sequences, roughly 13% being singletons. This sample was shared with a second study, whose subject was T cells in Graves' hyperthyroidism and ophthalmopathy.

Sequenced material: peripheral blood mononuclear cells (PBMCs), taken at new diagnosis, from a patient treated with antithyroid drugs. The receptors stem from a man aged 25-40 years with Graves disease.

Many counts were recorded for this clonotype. CDR3 amino acids: CASSHGTSGSNEQFF. In DNA, the CDR3 is TGTGCCAGCAGTCACGGGACTAGCGGGAGTAATGAGCAGTTCTTC. The genes are TRBV12-3 or TRBV12-4 and TRBJ2-1; 14 bases are shared with TRBD2. The CDR3 is 15 amino acids. V was pared by 5 bases and J by 7 bases, with 4 bases of the junction left unmatched.

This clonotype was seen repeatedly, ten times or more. The CDR3 region has the DNA TGTGCCAGCAGCCACGGGACAGCGAATTCACCCCTCCACTTT. Translation: CASSHGTANSPLHF. The chain links TRBV7-3 to TRBJ1-6; 7 bases line up with TRBD1. The length of the CDR3 is 14 residues. Germline V CDR1 and CDR2: SGHTA, FQGTGA. V lost 5 bases to trimming and J lost 7 bases; unmatched junction nucleotides: 5.

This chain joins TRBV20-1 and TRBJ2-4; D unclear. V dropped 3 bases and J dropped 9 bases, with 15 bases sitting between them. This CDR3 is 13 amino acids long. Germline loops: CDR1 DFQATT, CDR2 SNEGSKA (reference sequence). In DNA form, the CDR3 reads TGCAGTGCTAGCCCCCTCCTAGAGCTCATTCAGTACTTC. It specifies CSASPLLELIQYF.